What follows are 30 T cell receptor beta chains derived from one specimen sequenced in a study of vaccination and CD4 T cells after COVID-19. Antigens for these TCRs are unknown. The Oncomine TCR Beta short-read assay was what sequenced the DNA obtained from cultured CD4+ T cells. TCRdb independently ran MiXCR on the PCR reads; one entry per CDR3 protein. The sample has about 7,000 distinct CDR3 sequences, roughly two fifths seen once. Treatment here: approximately nine-day PBMC culture with coronavirus spike peptide pools or control peptides (ViraFEST assay). CD4+ T lymphocytes from the unexposed donor were collected before the COVID-19 pandemic (2011-2018). Material for sequencing was CD4+ T cells from blood, cultured in vitro. These receptor sequences come from a human donor in good health.

This sequence joins TRBV6-5 and TRBJ1-2; TRBD1 agrees at 7 bases. Per germline, CDR1 MNHEY and CDR2 SVGAGI. V trimming: 4 bases; J trimming: 0 bases; junction bases outside the gene matches: 2. There are 14 residues in the CDR3. The CDR3 DNA reads TGTGCCAGCAGTTTGACAGGGCCTAACTATGGCTACACCTTC. Translated: CASSLTGPNYGYTF.

This chain joins TRBV12-3 or TRBV12-4 and TRBJ1-2; 8 nucleotides match TRBD1. CDR3 length: 13 amino acids. V dropped 1 base and J dropped 8; count of bases not matched to a gene: 3. The CDR3 DNA is TGTGCCAGCAGTTTAGGACAGGGGATCGGCTACACCTTC. Amino acid sequence: CASSLGQGIGYTF.

This clonotype was counted a few times. The V call is TRBV20-1, the J call TRBJ2-7, with D perhaps given as TRBD1 or TRBD2 (5 bases each). The CDR3 contains 13 residues. Germline lookup yields CDR1 DFQATT and CDR2 SNEGSKA (reference sequence). Deletions cut 0 bases from V and 6 bases from J, with 12 bases between. The CDR3 DNA reads TGCAGTGCTAGAGATCCGGGACCGGGCGAGCAGTACTTC. The encoded protein is CSARDPGPGEQYF.

The chain's CDR3 is CSASTENYGYTF. CDR3 coding DNA: TGCAGTGCTAGTACGGAAAACTATGGCTACACCTTC. The chain carries TRBV20-1 and TRBJ1-2; D is unresolved. CDR1 is DFQATT, CDR2 SNEGSKA, per germline (reference sequence). V was pared by 3 bases and J by 2 bases, with 7 bases between. The CDR3 consists of 12 residues.

The chain carries TRBV6-5 and TRBJ1-5; D is ambiguous. Germline V gene data show CDR1 as MNHEY and CDR2 as SVGAGI. V lost 0 bases and J 8 bases, leaving 11 bases between the germline ends. The CDR3 runs to 14 residues. This CDR3 reads CASSYSIALEPQHF. The CDR3 DNA reads TGTGCCAGCAGTTACTCGATAGCTCTAGAGCCCCAGCATTTT.

This clonotype was observed a few times. V is TRBV6-1 and J is TRBJ2-5; D is unresolved. V lost 4 bases to trimming and J lost 1 base, with 4 bases between them. Germline V gene lookup returns CDR1 MNHNS and CDR2 SASEGT. The length of the CDR3 is 12 residues. The CDR3 bases are TGTGCCAGCAGTGCCAGCCAAGAGACCCAGTACTTC. Encoded protein: CASSASQETQYF.

The chain employs TRBV20-1 and TRBJ2-1; TRBD2 might be the D (6 bases). V gave up 1 base and J gave up 12 bases, with 22 bases separating them. Germline assignment: CDR1 DFQATT and CDR2 SNEGSKA (reference sequence). CDR3 length: 15 amino acids. The chain's CDR3 is CSARATWRGTTSQFF. Written as DNA, the CDR3 is TGCAGTGCTAGAGCCACCTGGAGGGGTACGACGTCGCAGTTCTTC.

This clonotype came up a few times. The V gene is TRBV10-1, the J gene TRBJ2-5; no definite D call. CDR3 length: 13 residues. Germline V gives CDR1 WNHNN, CDR2 SYGVQD (reference sequence). Trimming took off 0 bases at V and 5 bases at J, with 7 bases between the two ends. The CDR3 DNA reads TGCGCCAGCAGTGAGTCGACGGACGAGACCCAGTACTTC. Translation gives CASSESTDETQYF.

The rearrangement links TRBV12-3 or TRBV12-4 to TRBJ2-3; tentative D call: TRBD2 (7 bases). The V end was cut by 3 bases, the J end by 6 bases, with 16 bases between. This CDR3 comprises 15 residues. This CDR3 is CASSFLAGARDTQYF. Written as DNA, the CDR3 is TGTGCCAGCAGTTTCCTCGCGGGGGCAAGGGATACGCAGTATTTT.

The chain employs TRBV7-9 and TRBJ2-5; D possibly uses TRBD1 or TRBD2 (6 bases each). Germline V lookup: CDR1 SEHNR, CDR2 FQNEAQ (reference sequence). This CDR3 is built from 14 residues. Trimming took 5 bases from V and 4 from J, leaving 14 bases between them. CDR3: CASSERGPLETQYF. CDR3 nucleotide sequence: TGTGCCAGCAGCGAACGGGGGCCATTAGAGACCCAGTACTTC.

This clonotype was seen just once. V and J are TRBV6-1 and TRBJ2-2; D ambiguous. V dropped 6 bases and J dropped 6 bases, with 8 bases sitting between them. The CDR3 spans 12 residues. Per the germline V gene, CDR1 is MNHNS and CDR2 is SASEGT. The CDR3 nucleotides are TGTGCCAGCAGCTTCTTTGCCGGGGAGCTGTTTTTT. It specifies CASSFFAGELFF.

The chain uses TRBV5-4 and TRBJ2-2, with a weak D call TRBD1 (6 bases). V was pared by 0 bases and J by 3 bases, with 6 bases between. This CDR3 comprises 14 residues. The germline gives CDR1 SGHNT, CDR2 YYREEE (reference sequence). This chain's CDR3 is CASSLDRDTGELFF. The DNA for the CDR3 is TGTGCCAGCAGCTTGGACAGGGACACCGGGGAGCTGTTTTTT.

There are a few counts of this clonotype. The chain has TRBV9 and TRBJ1-2, with D possibly TRBD1 on 5 matching bases. CDR3 length: 14 residues. The V end was cut by 4 bases, the J end by 4 bases, with 14 bases between. The germline CDR1 and CDR2 sequences are SGDLS and YYNGEE. The CDR3 nucleotides read TGTGCCAGCAGCCCGATAGGGGTGGGCTATGGCTACACCTTC. This codes for CASSPIGVGYGYTF.

This chain uses TRBV7-9 with TRBJ1-6, with D hard to call. Trimming removed 1 base from V and 10 bases from J, with 8 bases in between. Germline V gene sequence: CDR1 SEHNR, CDR2 FQNEAQ (reference sequence). This CDR3 comprises 13 residues. Here the CDR3 DNA reads TGTGCCAGCAGCTTAGAAAGGGAATCACCCCTCCACTTT. Translated, it gives CASSLERESPLHF.

This chain connects TRBV7-2 to TRBJ1-5, with D possibly TRBD1 on 5 matching bases. Deletions cut 1 base from V and 5 bases from J, with 12 bases between. Germline V gene sequence: CDR1 SGHTA, CDR2 FQGNSA. This CDR3 is 15 amino acids long. In DNA form, the CDR3 reads TGTGCCAGCAGCTTAGACGGGGGGAGGCATCAGCCCCAGCATTTT. It yields the protein CASSLDGGRHQPQHF.

This clonotype was counted between two and nine times. V gene TRBV12-3 or TRBV12-4 combines with J gene TRBJ1-5; no definite D call. This CDR3 comprises 13 residues. Trimming pared 5 bases from V and 6 bases from J, leaving 11 bases between. CDR3 sequence (DNA): TGTGCCAGCAGTCGGGGAACCGGTCAGCCCCAGCATTTT. It translates to CASSRGTGQPQHF.

V and J are TRBV20-1 and TRBJ1-3, with 11 bases matching TRBD1. The CDR3 has 17 residues. The germline V gene encodes CDR1 DFQATT and CDR2 SNEGSKA (reference sequence). V lost 4 bases, J lost 0 bases, and 8 bases stayed unmatched. For the CDR3, the DNA is TGCAGTGCTATGGACAGGGGGCCTAACGACTCTGGAAACACCATATATTTT. Its protein is CSAMDRGPNDSGNTIYF.

This clonotype was found a few times. The chain carries TRBV15 and TRBJ2-5, with 8 positions matching TRBD2. Germline V gene data show CDR1 as LNHNV and CDR2 as YYDKDF (reference sequence). This CDR3 is 16 amino acids long. V dropped 5 bases and J dropped 1; count of bases not matched to a gene: 9. Written as DNA, the CDR3 is TGTGCCACCAGCGGAACCTCGGGGGGGGCCCAAGAGACCCAGTACTTC. This encodes CATSGTSGGAQETQYF.

This chain joins TRBV25-1 and TRBJ2-7; D remains unclear. The germline gives CDR1 MGHDK, CDR2 SYGVNS. The ends were cut back, 11 bases at V and 6 bases at J, with 14 bases in the middle. The CDR3 contains 11 residues. CDR3 loop: CAVHFRGEQYF. The CDR3 DNA follows: TGTGCCGTACACTTTCGAGGCGAGCAGTACTTC.

V gene TRBV5-1 combines with J gene TRBJ2-7; D not resolved. Between the trimmed V and J ends, which lost 5 bases and 2 bases, there was a span of 14 bases. Germline V gene sequence: CDR1 SGHRS, CDR2 YFSETQ. The CDR3 consists of 14 residues. CDR3 coding DNA: TGCGCCAGCAGTGCGAAGGAGCCCCCCTACGAGCAGTACTTC. Protein product: CASSAKEPPYEQYF.

The chain is built from TRBV19 and TRBJ2-3; D call uncertain. CDR3 length: 15 residues. Germline V gene data show CDR1 as LNHDA and CDR2 as SQIVND (reference sequence). V lost 0 bases and J 2 bases, leaving 9 bases between the germline ends. Here the CDR3 DNA reads TGTGCCAGTAGTATAGAAGGCAGCCACACAGATACGCAGTATTTT. As protein: CASSIEGSHTDTQYF.

The genes are TRBV9 and TRBJ2-3, with no clear D. Germline assignment: CDR1 SGDLS and CDR2 YYNGEE. The CDR3 runs to 15 residues. V shed 0 bases and J shed 0 bases, with 8 bases lying between them. The CDR3: CASSVGSVSTDTQYF. CDR3 in DNA: TGTGCCAGCAGCGTAGGTTCGGTAAGCACAGATACGCAGTATTTT.

The chain links TRBV5-1 to TRBJ1-1; a weak D match, TRBD1 (5 bases). V lost 3 bases, J lost 1 base, and 10 bases lay in between. Germline loops: CDR1 SGHRS, CDR2 YFSETQ. This CDR3 has 14 amino acids. The CDR3 nucleotides are TGCGCCAGCAGCTCAGGACACTCGAACACTGAAGCTTTCTTT. Protein product: CASSSGHSNTEAFF.

In this sample, this clonotype turned up a few times. The chain links TRBV24-1 to TRBJ1-1; no clear D gene. Germline CDR1 is KGHDR and CDR2 is SFDVKD. The V end lost 4 bases, the J end lost 1 base, and 27 bases lay between the germline ends. There are 20 residues in the CDR3. The DNA for the CDR3 is TGTGCCACCAGTGACTCCCCCAAGGGCCCCTTAAGTCTGAAGAACACTGAAGCTTTCTTT. The encoded protein is CATSDSPKGPLSLKNTEAFF.

This clonotype was counted a few times. The V gene is TRBV20-1, the J gene TRBJ1-2, with TRBD1 identical over 9 bases. The V and J ends lost 5 bases and 8 bases, in that order; junction bases with no gene match: 9. Germline V gene sequence: CDR1 DFQATT, CDR2 SNEGSKA (reference sequence). CDR3 length: 13 residues. CDR3 coding DNA: TGCAGTGCTCCGTCCCGGGACAGGGACGGCTACACCTTC. Amino acid sequence: CSAPSRDRDGYTF.

The V gene is TRBV5-6, the J gene TRBJ1-5; D gene unclear. There are 12 residues in the CDR3. The germline V and J ends were trimmed by 0 bases and 9 bases, with 7 bases remaining between them. Germline V gives CDR1 SGHDT, CDR2 YYEEEE. The CDR3 DNA reads as TGTGCCAGCAGCTTGGCACCGGGGCCCCAGCATTTT. The encoded protein is CASSLAPGPQHF.

The V and J genes are TRBV6-5 and TRBJ2-7, with D perhaps TRBD2 (6 bases). The germline CDR1 and CDR2 sequences are MNHEY and SVGAGI. With 3 bases removed from V and 6 bases from J, the gap between germline ends came to 15 bases. CDR3 length equals 14 residues. DNA for the CDR3: TGTGCCAGCAGTTATTACGCGGAGGGGACCGAGCAGTACTTC. It is translated as CASSYYAEGTEQYF.

J is TRBJ1-2 and V is TRBV5-1; no reliable D call. Germline values: CDR1 SGHRS, CDR2 YFSETQ. The CDR3 spans 15 residues. With 1 base removed from V and 2 bases from J, the gap between germline ends came to 12 bases. The CDR3 bases are TGCGCCAGCAGCTTGAATCCAAGGGAAAACTATGGCTACACCTTC. Its protein is CASSLNPRENYGYTF.

The V and J genes are TRBV30 and TRBJ2-7; D possibly corresponds to TRBD1 (7 bases). This CDR3 is 12 amino acids long. Trimming took 6 bases from V and 3 from J, leaving 12 bases between them. Germline loops: CDR1 GTSNPN, CDR2 SVGIG (reference sequence). The CDR3 spells CACQGGNYEQYF. The CDR3 nucleotides read TGTGCCTGCCAGGGGGGTAACTACGAGCAGTACTTC.

In this sample, this clonotype turned up a few times. The chain joins TRBV19 to TRBJ1-1; 7 positions match TRBD1. This CDR3 spans 14 amino acids. Germline V gene lookup returns CDR1 LNHDA and CDR2 SQIVND (reference sequence). The junction had 4 bases not matched to a gene; V was cut back by 5 bases and J by 1 base. The CDR3 coding sequence is TGTGCCAGTAGTTTCCGGGACAGGAACACTGAAGCTTTCTTT. This translates into CASSFRDRNTEAFF. The full variable domain, in which reference TRBV19 and TRBJ1-1 provide the parts outside the CDR3, is DGGITQSPKYLFRKEGQNVTLSCEQNLNHDAMYWYRQDPGQGLRLIYYSQIVNDFQKGDIAEGYSVSREKKESFPLTVTSAQKNPTAFYLCASSFRDRNTEAFFGQGTRLTVV.